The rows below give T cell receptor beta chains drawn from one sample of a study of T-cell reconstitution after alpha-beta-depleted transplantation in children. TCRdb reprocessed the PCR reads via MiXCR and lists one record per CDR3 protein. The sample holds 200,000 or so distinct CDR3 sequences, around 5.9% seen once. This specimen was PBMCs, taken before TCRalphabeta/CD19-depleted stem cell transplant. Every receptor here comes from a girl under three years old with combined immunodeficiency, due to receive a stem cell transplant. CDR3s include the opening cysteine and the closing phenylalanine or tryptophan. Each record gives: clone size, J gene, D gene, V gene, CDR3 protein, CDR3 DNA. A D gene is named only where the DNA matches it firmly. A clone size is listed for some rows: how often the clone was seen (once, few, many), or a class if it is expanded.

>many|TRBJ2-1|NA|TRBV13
CASSLQPLGEPLYNEQFF
TGTGCCAGCAGCCTACAGCCGCTCGGGGAACCCCTTTACAATGAGCAGTTCTTC
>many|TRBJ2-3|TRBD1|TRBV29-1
CSVRLLGQGVVDTQYF
TGCAGCGTCCGACTTTTGGGACAGGGGGTGGTTGATACGCAGTATTTT
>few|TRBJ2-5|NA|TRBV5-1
CASSFRTEETQYF
TGCGCCAGCAGCTTCAGGACAGAAGAGACCCAGTACTTC
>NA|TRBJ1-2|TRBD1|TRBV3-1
CASSQEGDRGHGYTF
TGTGCCAGCAGCCAAGAGGGGGACAGGGGGCATGGCTACACCTTC
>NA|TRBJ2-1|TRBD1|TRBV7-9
CASSQPGQYNEQFF
TGTGCCAGCAGCCAACCGGGACAGTACAATGAGCAGTTCTTC
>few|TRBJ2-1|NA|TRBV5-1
CASSPGRLEQFF
TGCGCCAGCAGCCCGGGCAGGCTCGAACAGTTCTTC
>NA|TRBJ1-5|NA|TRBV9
CASSVEGEGQPQHF
TGTGCCAGCAGCGTAGAAGGCGAGGGGCAGCCCCAGCATTTT
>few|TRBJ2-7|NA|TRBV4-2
CASSQDSPGGGPTEQYF
TGTGCCAGCAGCCAAGATTCGCCAGGAGGGGGGCCGACTGAGCAGTACTTC
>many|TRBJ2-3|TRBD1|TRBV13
CASSPHPGQGTFPLF
TGTGCCAGCAGCCCTCACCCCGGACAGGGGACATTTCCCCTATTT
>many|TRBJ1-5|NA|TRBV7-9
CASSLASEWGEIQPQHF
TGTGCCAGCAGCTTAGCCTCGGAGTGGGGGGAGATACAGCCCCAGCATTTT
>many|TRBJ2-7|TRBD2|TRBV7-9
CASSFSLAGEGYEQYF
TGTGCCAGCAGCTTTTCCTTGGCGGGAGAGGGCTACGAGCAGTACTTC
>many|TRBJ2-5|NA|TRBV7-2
CASSLERVQETQYF
TGTGCCAGCAGCTTAGAGAGGGTTCAAGAGACCCAGTACTTC
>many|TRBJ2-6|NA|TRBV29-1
CSVWAGANVLTF
TGCAGCGTTTGGGCTGGGGCCAACGTCCTGACTTTC
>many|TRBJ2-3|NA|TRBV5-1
CASSWGSADTQYF
TGCGCCAGCAGCTGGGGTTCGGCAGATACGCAGTATTTT
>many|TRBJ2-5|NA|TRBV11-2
CASSTGDQQETQYF
TGTGCCAGCAGCACGGGGGACCAACAAGAGACCCAGTACTTC
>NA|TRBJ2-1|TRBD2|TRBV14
CASSQDFRTSGNIFYEQFF
TGTGCCAGCAGCCAAGACTTCCGGACTAGCGGGAACATCTTTTATGAGCAGTTCTTC
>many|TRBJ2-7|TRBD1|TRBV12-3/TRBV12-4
CASTYPGGQQYF
TGTGCCAGCACCTACCCAGGGGGACAGCAGTACTTC
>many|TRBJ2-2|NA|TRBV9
CASSPPGAGASELFF
TGTGCCAGCAGCCCTCCAGGGGCCGGGGCCTCGGAGCTGTTTTTT
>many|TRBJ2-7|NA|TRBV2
CASSEYGGGAYEQYF
TGTGCCAGCAGTGAGTATGGAGGGGGGGCCTACGAGCAGTACTTC
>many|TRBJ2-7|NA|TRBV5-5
CASSLSPSEQYF
TGTGCCAGCAGCTTGTCCCCTTCCGAGCAGTACTTC